The present TCR beta chain was sequenced within a study of T-cell reconstitution after alpha-beta-depleted transplantation in children. This clonotype showed up just a few times. The V gene end was trimmed by 2 bases and the J gene end by 4 bases; junction bases not matched to a gene: 13. Germline V gene lookup returns CDR1 MNHEY and CDR2 SVGEGT. The CDR3 is 18 residues long. Unique molecular identifiers featured in how the TCRbeta library was prepared. From the PCR reads, TCRdb called clonotypes with MiXCR, one entry per CDR3 protein. The repertoire holds about 510,000 distinct CDR3 sequences, about an eighth seen once, with 11% to 15% in the top ten.

The source of this sequence is a female patient aged 2 to 10 who had a stem cell transplant for aplastic anemia, so the T cells may come from the graft donor. The sequences come from PBMCs, mostly from graft donor cells, collected 180 days after TCRalphabeta/CD19-depleted stem cell transplant. The V gene is TRBV6-2 or TRBV6-3, the J gene TRBJ2-3, with 9 bases lining up with TRBD2. CDR3 in amino acids: CASSYPRTSVLRADTQYF. The CDR3 region has the DNA TGTGCCAGCAGTTACCCTAGGACTAGCGTCCTTCGGGCAGATACGCAGTATTTT.